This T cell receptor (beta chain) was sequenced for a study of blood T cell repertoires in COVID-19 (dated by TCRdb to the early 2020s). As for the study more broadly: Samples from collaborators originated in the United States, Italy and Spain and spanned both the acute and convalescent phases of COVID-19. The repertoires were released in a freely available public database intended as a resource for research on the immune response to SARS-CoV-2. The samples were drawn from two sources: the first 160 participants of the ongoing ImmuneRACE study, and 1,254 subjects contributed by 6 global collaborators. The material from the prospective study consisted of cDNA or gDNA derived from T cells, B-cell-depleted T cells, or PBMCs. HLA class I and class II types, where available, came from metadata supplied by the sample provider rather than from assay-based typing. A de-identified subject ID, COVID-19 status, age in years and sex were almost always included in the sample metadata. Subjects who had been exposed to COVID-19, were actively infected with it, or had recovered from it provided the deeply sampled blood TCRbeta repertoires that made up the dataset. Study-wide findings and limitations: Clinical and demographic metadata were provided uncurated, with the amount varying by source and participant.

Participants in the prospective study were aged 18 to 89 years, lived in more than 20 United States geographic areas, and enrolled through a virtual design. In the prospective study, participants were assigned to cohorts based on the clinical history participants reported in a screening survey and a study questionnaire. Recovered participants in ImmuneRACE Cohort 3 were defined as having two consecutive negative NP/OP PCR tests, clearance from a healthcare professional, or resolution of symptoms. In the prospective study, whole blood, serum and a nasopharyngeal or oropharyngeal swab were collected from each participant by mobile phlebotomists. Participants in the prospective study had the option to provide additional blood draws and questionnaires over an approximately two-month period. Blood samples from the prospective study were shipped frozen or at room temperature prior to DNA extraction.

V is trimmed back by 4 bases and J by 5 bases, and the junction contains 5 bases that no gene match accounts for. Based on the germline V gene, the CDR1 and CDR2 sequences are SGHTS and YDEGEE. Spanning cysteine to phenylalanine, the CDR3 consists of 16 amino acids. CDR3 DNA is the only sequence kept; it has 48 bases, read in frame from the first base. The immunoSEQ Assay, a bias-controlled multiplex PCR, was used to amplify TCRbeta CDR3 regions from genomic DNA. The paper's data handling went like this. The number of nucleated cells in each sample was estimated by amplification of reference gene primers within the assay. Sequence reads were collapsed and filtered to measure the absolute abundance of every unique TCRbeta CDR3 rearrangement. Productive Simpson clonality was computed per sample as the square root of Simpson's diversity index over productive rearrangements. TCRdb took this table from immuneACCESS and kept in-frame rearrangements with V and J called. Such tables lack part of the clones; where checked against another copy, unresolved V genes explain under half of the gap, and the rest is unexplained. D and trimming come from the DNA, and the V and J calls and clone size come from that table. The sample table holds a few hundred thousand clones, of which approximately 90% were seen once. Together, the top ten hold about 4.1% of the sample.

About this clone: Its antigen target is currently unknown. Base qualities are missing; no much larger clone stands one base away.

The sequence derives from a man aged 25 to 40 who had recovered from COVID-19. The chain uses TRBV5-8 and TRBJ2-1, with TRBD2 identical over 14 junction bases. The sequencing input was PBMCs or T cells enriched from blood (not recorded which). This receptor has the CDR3 CASSGGLAGGNNEQFF. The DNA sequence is TGTGCCAGCAGCGGAGGACTAGCGGGGGGCAACAATGAGCAGTTCTTC.